This T cell receptor beta chain appears in the sequencing data of a study of monozygotic twins with inflammatory bowel disease. TCRdb reworked the 5' RACE reads into one entry per CDR3 protein, no DNA. The sample has a few hundred thousand distinct CDR3 sequences. This sequence originates from a human donor with ulcerative colitis or Crohn's disease, or a healthy co-twin of an affected twin (not recorded which). Sequencing used blood.

CDR3 in amino acids: CASSIVGGTGTGELFF. The J gene is TRBJ2-2, the V gene TRBV19; TCRdb designates TRBD1, a call that cannot be tested without DNA. Germline CDR1 is LNHDA and CDR2 is SQIVND (reference sequence). The CDR3 spans 16 residues.